This note documents a single TCR beta chain sequence. Its antigen is not identified. Clones were read by immunoSEQ multiplex PCR, and TCRdb kept only the in-frame ones, dropping some. Here the sample spans 300,000 to 400,000 clones, roughly 87% being singletons. This entry belongs to a study of Ad26.COV2.S vaccination and SARS-CoV-2 variants. There are 13 residues in the CDR3. With 6 bases removed from V and 2 bases from J, the gap between germline ends came to 12 bases. Germline loops: CDR1 SGHRS, CDR2 YFSETQ. Points from the study as a whole: Analyses of TCR breadth and depth may have underestimated total T cell responses. Recipients given vaccine exceeded placebo recipients in spike-specific TCR breadth.

Treatment given: some 19 received Ad26.COV2.S at low or high dose, single or two shots; roughly 5 received placebo; per-sample allocation not given. The samples date from day 63 after the first vaccine or placebo injection. The sample in question was peripheral blood, obtained in a trial of Ad26.COV2.S vaccine versus placebo. The receptor comes from a person aged 18 to 65 who received the Ad26.COV2.S COVID-19 vaccine or a placebo. The J gene is TRBJ2-7, the V gene TRBV5-1; perhaps TRBD1 as D (8 bases). CDR3 residues: CASKQGGPYEQYF. The DNA for the CDR3 is TGCGCCAGCAAACAGGGGGGGCCCTACGAGCAGTACTTC.